Listed below are T cell receptor beta chains from one sample, sequenced in a study of blood T cell repertoires in COVID-19. Clones were sequenced by immunoSEQ multiplex PCR, and TCRdb holds only the in-frame ones, with some missing. The sample holds approximately 94,000 clones; under 90% are singletons and the top ten take 9.5% to 15%. Sequences were obtained from peripheral blood. The receptors originated from a human donor in a cohort sampled during active COVID-19. CDR3s include the opening cysteine and the closing phenylalanine or tryptophan. A D gene is named only where the DNA matches it firmly. Clone size is given for some rows only: seen once, a few or many times, or a class if the clone is expanded.

d_call	cdr3_length	v_call	j_call	clone_size	cdr3_aa	cdr3_nt
TRBD1	16	TRBV3-1/TRBV3-2	TRBJ1-1	NA	CASSVGTVLTYGEAFF	TGTGCCAGCAGCGTAGGGACAGTCCTAACATATGGTGAAGCTTTCTTT
NA	15	TRBV18	TRBJ1-6	once	CASSPPAGDNSPLHF	TGTGCCAGCTCACCCCCGGCGGGGGATAATTCACCCCTCCACTTT
NA	13	TRBV18	TRBJ1-6	few	CASSPDINSPLHF	TGTGCCAGCTCACCGGACATTAATTCACCCCTCCACTTT
TRBD1	14	TRBV5-4	TRBJ1-1	NA	CASSSGQVNTEAFF	TGTGCCAGCAGCTCGGGACAGGTGAACACTGAAGCTTTCTTT
NA	15	TRBV18	TRBJ2-1	NA	CASSPVGHGYNEQFF	TGTGCCAGCTCACCAGTAGGACACGGGTACAATGAGCAGTTCTTC
NA	13	TRBV12-3/TRBV12-4	TRBJ2-7	once	CASNYDSSYEQYF	TGTGCCAGCAATTACGACAGCTCCTACGAGCAGTACTTC
TRBD2	15	TRBV6-2/TRBV6-3	TRBJ2-5	NA	CASSVSGRAEETQYF	TGTGCCAGCAGTGTTAGCGGGAGGGCGGAAGAGACCCAGTACTTC
NA	12	TRBV7-2	TRBJ2-3	NA	CASSLYTDTQYF	TGTGCCAGCAGCCTCTACACAGATACGCAGTATTTT
TRBD2	15	TRBV10-3	TRBJ2-5	NA	CAISETSGGSRTQYF	TGTGCCATCAGTGAGACTAGCGGGGGGAGTAGGACCCAGTACTTC
NA	15	TRBV7-6	TRBJ2-7	NA	CASSVLDNVPDEQYF	TGTGCCAGCAGCGTACTTGACAACGTTCCCGACGAGCAGTACTTC
TRBD1	16	TRBV30	TRBJ2-3	NA	CAWSVPGQGLTDTQYF	TGTGCCTGGAGTGTACCGGGACAGGGGTTAACAGATACGCAGTATTTT
TRBD2	16	TRBV5-6	TRBJ2-2	NA	CASSPSGRANTGELFF	TGTGCCAGCAGCCCTAGCGGGAGGGCGAACACCGGGGAGCTGTTTTTT
NA	14	TRBV5-5	TRBJ2-5	NA	CASSLDGNQETQYF	TGTGCCAGCAGCCTAGACGGTAACCAAGAGACCCAGTACTTC
TRBD1	16	TRBV19	TRBJ1-5	once	CASSIGDRGRAQPQHF	TGTGCCAGTAGTATCGGGGACAGGGGGCGAGCTCAGCCCCAGCATTTT
NA	14	TRBV7-2	TRBJ1-2	NA	CASSLSDTNYGYTF	TGTGCCAGCAGCCTATCGGACACCAACTATGGCTACACCTTC
NA	15	TRBV11-2	TRBJ2-1	NA	CASSYSVGSYNEQFF	TGTGCCAGCAGTTACAGTGTTGGGTCCTACAATGAGCAGTTCTTC
TRBD2	16	TRBV9	TRBJ2-1	NA	CASSGGGLAGTNEQFF	TGTGCCAGCAGCGGCGGGGGACTAGCGGGGACCAATGAGCAGTTCTTC
NA	11	TRBV29-1	TRBJ2-7	NA	CSVQDIYEQYF	TGCAGCGTTCAGGACATCTACGAGCAGTACTTC
TRBD1	13	TRBV29-1	TRBJ1-2	NA	CSVEPTGGYGYTF	TGCAGCGTTGAGCCCACAGGGGGCTATGGCTACACCTTC
TRBD2	14	TRBV18	TRBJ2-1	NA	CASSPVAGGNEQFF	TGTGCCAGCTCACCAGTAGCGGGGGGCAATGAGCAGTTCTTC
NA	12	TRBV6-2/TRBV6-3	TRBJ2-1	once	CASSPQYNEQFF	TGTGCCAGCAGTCCACAGTACAATGAGCAGTTCTTC
NA	16	TRBV1	TRBJ2-3	NA	CTSSQDIAGGWDTQYF	TGCACCAGCAGCCAAGATATTGCGGGGGGTTGGGATACGCAGTATTTT
TRBD1	14	TRBV3-1/TRBV3-2	TRBJ1-1	NA	CATGPRDRNTEAFF	TGTGCCACAGGGCCCCGGGACAGAAACACTGAAGCTTTCTTT
TRBD1	16	TRBV4-1	TRBJ1-2	once	CASSHYGTGGIYGYTF	TGCGCCAGCAGCCACTACGGGACAGGGGGCATCTATGGCTACACCTTC
TRBD1	15	TRBV27	TRBJ2-7	once	CASSLRTGPTYEQYF	TGTGCCAGCAGTTTAAGGACAGGGCCCACCTACGAGCAGTACTTC
TRBD2	15	TRBV19	TRBJ2-3	NA	CASSVGGGSTDTQYF	TGTGCCAGTAGTGTTGGCGGGGGGAGCACAGATACGCAGTATTTT
NA	13	TRBV10-3	TRBJ1-1	NA	CAISGRVGTEAFF	TGTGCCATCAGTGGGAGGGTAGGGACTGAAGCTTTCTTT
TRBD2	17	TRBV2	TRBJ2-3	NA	CASSVTTSGGAADTQYF	TGTGCCAGCAGTGTAACGACTAGCGGGGGAGCGGCAGATACGCAGTATTTT
NA	14	TRBV6-5	TRBJ1-6	NA	CASRPQWAGSPLHF	TGTGCCAGCAGACCCCAATGGGCCGGTTCACCCCTCCACTTT
NA	13	TRBV11-3	TRBJ2-5	NA	CASSFDSQETQYF	TGTGCCAGCTCTTTCGACTCCCAAGAGACCCAGTACTTC
NA	15	TRBV11-2	TRBJ1-1	NA	CASSSFAGASTEAFF	TGTGCCAGCAGCTCCTTCGCGGGGGCGAGCACTGAAGCTTTCTTT
NA	16	TRBV25-1	TRBJ2-3	NA	CASSEFAGTNTDTQYF	TGTGCCAGCAGTGAATTTGCGGGGACCAACACAGATACGCAGTATTTT
TRBD1	14	TRBV6-2/TRBV6-3	TRBJ1-2	NA	CASSRPGQEGGYTF	TGTGCCAGCAGTCGACCGGGACAGGAAGGCGGCTACACCTTC
NA	13	TRBV18	TRBJ2-7	NA	CASSPGGGGEQYF	TGTGCCAGCTCGCCGGGAGGGGGCGGGGAGCAGTACTTC
NA	14	TRBV18	TRBJ2-3	NA	CASSRVSGTDTQYF	TGTGCCAGCTCACGCGTTAGTGGCACAGATACGCAGTATTTT
NA	15	TRBV25-1	TRBJ2-2	NA	CASGNRQANTGELFF	TGTGCCAGCGGTAATCGACAGGCGAACACCGGGGAGCTGTTTTTT
TRBD2	16	TRBV4-1	TRBJ2-7	NA	CASSQGLAGISYEQYF	TGCGCCAGCAGCCAAGGGTTAGCGGGGATCTCCTACGAGCAGTACTTC
NA	12	TRBV12-3/TRBV12-4	TRBJ2-7	once	CASSSSAYEQYF	TGTGCCAGCAGTTCCTCCGCCTACGAGCAGTACTTC
TRBD2	13	TRBV5-1	TRBJ2-7	NA	CASSIGTSVEQYF	TGCGCCAGCAGCATAGGGACTAGTGTCGAGCAGTACTTC
NA	14	TRBV4-1	TRBJ1-2	NA	CASGLVTENYGYTF	TGCGCCAGCGGCTTGGTAACAGAGAACTATGGCTACACCTTC
NA	16	TRBV5-1	TRBJ2-2	NA	CASSSLPYPNTGELFF	TGCGCCAGCAGCTCACTCCCCTACCCGAACACCGGGGAGCTGTTTTTT
NA	15	TRBV10-3	TRBJ2-6	NA	CAISEGSSGANVLTF	TGTGCCATCAGTGAGGGTAGCTCTGGGGCCAACGTCCTGACTTTC
NA	13	TRBV18	TRBJ2-7	NA	CASSPAGSYEQYF	TGTGCCAGCTCACCTGCCGGGAGCTACGAGCAGTACTTC
NA	11	TRBV20-1	TRBJ2-3	NA	CSAPSLDTQYF	TGCAGTGCCCCGAGTTTAGATACGCAGTATTTT
TRBD2	20	TRBV27	TRBJ2-1	once	CASSPPPGRLGAGRWGEQFF	TGTGCCAGCAGTCCTCCTCCGGGACGCCTCGGGGCCGGGAGGTGGGGTGAGCAGTTCTTC
NA	14	TRBV30	TRBJ2-1	NA	CAWSQQGTNNEQFF	TGTGCCTGGAGCCAGCAGGGGACTAACAATGAGCAGTTCTTC
TRBD1	15	TRBV14	TRBJ1-3	NA	CASSQVTGGGNTIYF	TGTGCCAGCAGCCAAGTCACAGGGGGCGGAAACACCATATATTTT
TRBD1	15	TRBV7-2	TRBJ1-2	NA	CASSLTGGAGYGYTF	TGTGCCAGCAGCTTAACAGGGGGCGCTGGCTATGGCTACACCTTC
TRBD1	14	TRBV18	TRBJ1-1	few	CASSLDRSDTEAFF	TGTGCCAGCTCCCTGGACAGGAGCGACACTGAAGCTTTCTTT
TRBD2	18	TRBV2	TRBJ2-3	NA	CASRARLAGAASTDTQYF	TGTGCCAGCAGGGCTCGGCTAGCGGGGGCCGCTAGCACAGATACGCAGTATTTT
NA	15	TRBV19	TRBJ1-6	NA	CASSTYSLYNSPLHF	TGTGCCAGTAGTACGTACAGTCTCTATAATTCACCCCTCCACTTT
NA	16	TRBV5-8	TRBJ1-1	NA	CASSLRDKGKNTEAFF	TGTGCCAGCAGCTTGAGGGACAAGGGCAAGAACACTGAAGCTTTCTTT
NA	15	TRBV19	TRBJ2-2	few	CASSIQGLNTGELFF	TGTGCCAGTAGTATCCAGGGGCTTAACACCGGGGAGCTGTTTTTT
NA	16	TRBV5-6	TRBJ2-3	many	CASSLEGALSTDTQYF	TGTGCCAGCAGCTTGGAGGGAGCTCTCAGCACAGATACGCAGTATTTT
NA	13	TRBV4-1	TRBJ1-4	NA	CASSPPGQGRLFF	TGCGCCAGCAGCCCCCCCGGGCAGGGGAGACTGTTTTTT
TRBD2	15	TRBV19	TRBJ2-2	NA	CASGRGGQGTGELFF	TGTGCCAGTGGACGGGGAGGGCAGGGCACCGGGGAGCTGTTTTTT
NA	12	TRBV29-1	TRBJ2-7	NA	CSVELGGYEQYF	TGCAGCGTTGAACTAGGGGGCTACGAGCAGTACTTC